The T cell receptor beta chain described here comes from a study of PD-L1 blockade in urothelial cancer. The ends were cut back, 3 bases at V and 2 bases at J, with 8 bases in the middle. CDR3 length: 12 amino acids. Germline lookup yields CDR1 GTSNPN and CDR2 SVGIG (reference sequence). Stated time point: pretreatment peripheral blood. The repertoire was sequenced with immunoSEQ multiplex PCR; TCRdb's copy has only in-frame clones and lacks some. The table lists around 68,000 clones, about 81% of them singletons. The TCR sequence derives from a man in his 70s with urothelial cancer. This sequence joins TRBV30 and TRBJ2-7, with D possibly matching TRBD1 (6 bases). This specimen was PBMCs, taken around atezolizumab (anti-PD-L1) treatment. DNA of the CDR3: TGTGCCTGGAGCACAGGGACCTACGAGCAGTACTTC. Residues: CAWSTGTYEQYF.